The source of this TCR beta chain is a study of blood T cell repertoires in COVID-19. Across the whole study: Donors in the United States, Italy and Spain gave samples during acute or convalescent COVID-19. Sources were T cells, B-cell-depleted T cells, or PBMCs; the material itself was cDNA or gDNA.

Original processing methods: By means of reference gene primer amplification, nucleated cell counts were estimated. Repertoires were generated with immunoSEQ multiplex PCR, while TCRdb's copy carries only in-frame clones and drops some. V and J calls plus clone size are reproduced from that table; the DNA served to infer D and trimming. This table holds approximately 230,000 clones, about 85% found once. The germline gives CDR1 MGHDK, CDR2 SYGVNS. The CDR3 has 15 amino acids. V dropped 2 bases and J dropped 4 bases, with 14 bases sitting between them. Sample: peripheral blood. The V call is TRBV25-1, the J call TRBJ1-1, with D unclear. The origin of this receptor is a man between 18 and 29 years old with active or convalescent COVID-19. The CDR3 DNA reads as TGTGCCAGCAGTGAAACAGCCGGGGTCGCCACTGAAGCTTTCTTT. Protein product: CASSETAGVATEAFF.